This T cell receptor beta chain is from a study of CD8+ T cells in alopecia areata. Study-wide context: Tofacitinib ran for 6 to 18 months before 6 months off drug. Study-level points and caveats: In scalp and blood during tofacitinib, many expanded lesional clones persisted. Tofacitinib produced a significant decrease in scalp clonality and in expanded CD8+ clones among the top 100.

The CDR3 covers 14 residues. Germline CDR1 is LGHNA and CDR2 is YNFKEQ. V was pared by 4 bases and J by 3 bases, with 13 bases between. Reverse transcribed after extraction, RNA yielded cDNA as the sequencing template. Some clones are missing from TCRdb's copy, which holds only in-frame ones; the method was immunoSEQ multiplex PCR. Here the sample spans over 150,000 clones, around 60% being singletons. The treatment denotes: oral pan-JAK inhibitor, 5-10 mg twice daily. Both peripheral blood and punch biopsies of lesional scalp skin were obtained from patients who had alopecia areata. This clone has only one observation. Its antigen is undetermined.

The sample here was CD4+ T cells sorted from blood, taken at week 4, from a patient treated with tofacitinib. The chain recombines TRBV4-2 with TRBJ2-7; a possible D gene is TRBD2 (6 bases). The receptor comes from a human donor with alopecia areata. The CDR3 loop reads CASSPGAGNYEQYF. The CDR3 DNA is TGTGCCAGCAGCCCCGGTGCGGGAAACTACGAGCAGTACTTC.